The rows below give T cell receptor beta chains drawn from one sample of a study of preoperative IRX-2 immunotherapy in early breast cancer. The table came from immunoSEQ multiplex PCR; TCRdb's copy has only in-frame clones and leaves some out. The sample holds around 6,000 clones, about four fifths seen once. Sequenced material: tumor tissue, taken before IRX-2 immunotherapy. The receptors were gathered from a human donor with breast cancer. Each CDR3 is given with its conserved first and last residue. A D gene is named only where the DNA matches it firmly.

len: 14; j_gene: TRBJ1-3; v_gene: TRBV19; d_gene: NA; CDR3nt: TGTGCCAGTAGTAGGGGGGCTGCTGGAAACACCATATATTTT; CDR3aa: CASSRGAAGNTIYF
len: 15; j_gene: TRBJ2-3; v_gene: TRBV28; d_gene: TRBD2; CDR3nt: TGTGCCAGCAGTGTGCGGGGGACTACCACAGATACGCAGTATTTT; CDR3aa: CASSVRGTTTDTQYF
len: 13; j_gene: TRBJ1-6; v_gene: TRBV18; d_gene: TRBD1; CDR3nt: TGTGCCAGCTCACGGACAGGAGATTCACCCCTCCACTTT; CDR3aa: CASSRTGDSPLHF
len: 16; j_gene: TRBJ1-5; v_gene: TRBV7-2; d_gene: NA; CDR3nt: TGTGCCAGCAGCTTGTATAGGGTTTATAGCAATCAGCCCCAGCATTTT; CDR3aa: CASSLYRVYSNQPQHF
len: 15; j_gene: TRBJ2-1; v_gene: TRBV6-8; d_gene: TRBD2; CDR3nt: TGTGCCAGCACTAGCGGGGGCTTCTCCTACAATGAGCAGTTCTTC; CDR3aa: CASTSGGFSYNEQFF
len: 17; j_gene: TRBJ2-6; v_gene: TRBV11-3; d_gene: NA; CDR3nt: TGTGCCAGCAGCCTAGACCGAGGAAGCTCTGGGGCCAACGTCCTGACTTTC; CDR3aa: CASSLDRGSSGANVLTF
len: 16; j_gene: TRBJ2-7; v_gene: TRBV28; d_gene: NA; CDR3nt: TGTGCCAGCAGTCTAACCCCAGGGGCAGGGAAGTACGAGCAGTACTTC; CDR3aa: CASSLTPGAGKYEQYF
len: 16; j_gene: TRBJ1-1; v_gene: TRBV5-1; d_gene: TRBD1; CDR3nt: TGCGCCAGCAGCCGACCGGGACAGGCGGAGAACACTGAAGCTTTCTTT; CDR3aa: CASSRPGQAENTEAFF
len: 16; j_gene: TRBJ1-5; v_gene: TRBV18; d_gene: TRBD1; CDR3nt: TGTGCCAGCTCACCACACCGGGACAGGGTGGGCCAGCCCCAGCATTTT; CDR3aa: CASSPHRDRVGQPQHF
len: 17; j_gene: TRBJ1-5; v_gene: TRBV6-8; d_gene: NA; CDR3nt: TGTGCCAGCAGGCCGGGATCACCTTATAATAGCAATCAGCCCCAGCATTTT; CDR3aa: CASRPGSPYNSNQPQHF
len: 16; j_gene: TRBJ2-5; v_gene: TRBV11-3; d_gene: TRBD1; CDR3nt: TGTGCCAGCAGCTCAAGGCCCCAGGGGGATGGGGAGACCCAGTACTTC; CDR3aa: CASSSRPQGDGETQYF
len: 13; j_gene: TRBJ1-5; v_gene: TRBV2; d_gene: TRBD1; CDR3nt: TGTGCCAGCAGCCCCAGGGGGCATCAGCCCCAGCATTTT; CDR3aa: CASSPRGHQPQHF
len: 15; j_gene: TRBJ2-7; v_gene: TRBV5-1; d_gene: NA; CDR3nt: TGCGCCAGCAGCTTGAGGTACAGGGAGGAAGACGAGCAGTACTTC; CDR3aa: CASSLRYREEDEQYF
len: 16; j_gene: TRBJ1-4; v_gene: TRBV7-6; d_gene: TRBD1; CDR3nt: TGTGCCAGCAGCCCGAAGAAGACAGGGCCGGATGAAAAACTGTTTTTT; CDR3aa: CASSPKKTGPDEKLFF
len: 16; j_gene: TRBJ2-1; v_gene: TRBV7-6; d_gene: NA; CDR3nt: TGTGCCAGCAGCTTAGGAAACAGGGTGGCTCACAATGAGCAGTTCTTC; CDR3aa: CASSLGNRVAHNEQFF
len: 13; j_gene: TRBJ1-4; v_gene: TRBV30; d_gene: NA; CDR3nt: TGTGCCTGGAATACGTGGGATAATGAAAAACTGTTTTTT; CDR3aa: CAWNTWDNEKLFF